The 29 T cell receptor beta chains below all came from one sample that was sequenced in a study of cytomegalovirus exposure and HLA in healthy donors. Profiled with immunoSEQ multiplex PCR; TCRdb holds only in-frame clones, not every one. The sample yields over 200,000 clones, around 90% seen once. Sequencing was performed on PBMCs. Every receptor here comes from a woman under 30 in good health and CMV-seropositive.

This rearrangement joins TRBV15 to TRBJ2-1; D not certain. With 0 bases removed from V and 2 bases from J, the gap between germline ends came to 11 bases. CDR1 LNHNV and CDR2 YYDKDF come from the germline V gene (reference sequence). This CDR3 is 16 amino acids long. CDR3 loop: CATSRDLSLTYNEQFF. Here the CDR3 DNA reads TGTGCCACCAGCAGAGATCTTAGCCTTACCTACAATGAGCAGTTCTTC.

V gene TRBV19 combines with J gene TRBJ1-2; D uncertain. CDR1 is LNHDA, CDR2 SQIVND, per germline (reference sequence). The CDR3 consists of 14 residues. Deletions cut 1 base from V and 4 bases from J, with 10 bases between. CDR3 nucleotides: TGTGCCAGTAGTATAGCGAACAGCATCTATGGCTACACCTTC. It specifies CASSIANSIYGYTF.

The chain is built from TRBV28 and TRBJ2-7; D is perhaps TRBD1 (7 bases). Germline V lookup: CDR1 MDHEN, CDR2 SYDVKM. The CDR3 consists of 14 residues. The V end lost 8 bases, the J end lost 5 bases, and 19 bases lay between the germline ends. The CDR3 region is CASDRRDSINEQYF. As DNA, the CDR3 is TGTGCCAGCGATAGGAGGGACAGCATCAACGAGCAGTACTTC. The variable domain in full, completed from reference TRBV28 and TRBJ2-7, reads DVKVTQSSRYLVKRTGEKVFLECVQDMDHENMFWYRQDPGLGLRLIYFSYDVKMKEKGDIPEGYSVSREKKERFSLILESASTNQTSMYLCASDRRDSINEQYFGPGTRLTVT.

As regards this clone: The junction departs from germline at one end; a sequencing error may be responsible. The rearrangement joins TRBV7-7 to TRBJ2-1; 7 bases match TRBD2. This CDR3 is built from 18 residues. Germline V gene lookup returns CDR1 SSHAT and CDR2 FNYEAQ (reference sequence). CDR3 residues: CASSLEPPSGAGDNEQFF. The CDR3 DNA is TGTGCTAGCAGTTTAGAACCGCCGAGCGGGGCCGGGGACAATGAGCAGTTCTTC.

The CDR3 loop is CASSLDGQWNTEAFF. The CDR3, as DNA: TGCGCCAGCAGCTTGGACGGACAGTGGAACACTGAAGCTTTCTTT. The chain uses TRBV5-1 and TRBJ1-1, with a weak D call TRBD1 (6 bases). The CDR3 totals 15 residues. Germline V gene data show CDR1 as SGHRS and CDR2 as YFSETQ. V was trimmed by 0 bases and J by 1 base, leaving 10 bases between them.

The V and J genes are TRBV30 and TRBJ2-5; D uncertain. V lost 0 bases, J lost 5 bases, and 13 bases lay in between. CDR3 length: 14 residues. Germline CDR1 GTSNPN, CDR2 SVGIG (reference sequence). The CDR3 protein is CAWSVEVMEETQYF. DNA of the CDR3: TGTGCCTGGAGTGTAGAAGTAATGGAGGAGACCCAGTACTTC.

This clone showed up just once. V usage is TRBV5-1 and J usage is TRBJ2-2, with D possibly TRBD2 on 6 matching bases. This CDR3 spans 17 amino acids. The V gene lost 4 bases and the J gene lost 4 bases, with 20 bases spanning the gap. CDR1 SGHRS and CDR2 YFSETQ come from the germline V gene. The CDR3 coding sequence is TGCGCCAGCAGCCCGGTCGGAGGGGCGGATTCCACCGGGGAGCTGTTTTTT. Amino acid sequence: CASSPVGGADSTGELFF.

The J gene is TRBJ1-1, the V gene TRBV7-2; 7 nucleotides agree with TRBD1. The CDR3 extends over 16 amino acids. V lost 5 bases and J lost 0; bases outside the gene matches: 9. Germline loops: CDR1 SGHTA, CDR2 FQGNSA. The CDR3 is CASSPEGTEMNTEAFF. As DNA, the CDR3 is TGTGCCAGCAGCCCAGAGGGGACAGAAATGAACACTGAAGCTTTCTTT.

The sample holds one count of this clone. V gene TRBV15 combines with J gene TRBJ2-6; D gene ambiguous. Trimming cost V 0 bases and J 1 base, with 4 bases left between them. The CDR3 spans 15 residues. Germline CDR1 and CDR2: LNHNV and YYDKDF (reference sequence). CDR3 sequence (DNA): TGTGCCACCAGCAGAGACAGATCTGGGGCCAACGTCCTGACTTTC. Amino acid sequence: CATSRDRSGANVLTF.

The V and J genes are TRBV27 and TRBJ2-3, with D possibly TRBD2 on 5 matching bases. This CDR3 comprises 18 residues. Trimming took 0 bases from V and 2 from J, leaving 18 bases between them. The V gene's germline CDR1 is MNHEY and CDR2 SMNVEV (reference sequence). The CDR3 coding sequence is TGTGCCAGCAGTTTATCCTCTGGCGGGTCCGAACTCACAGATACGCAGTATTTT. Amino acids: CASSLSSGGSELTDTQYF.

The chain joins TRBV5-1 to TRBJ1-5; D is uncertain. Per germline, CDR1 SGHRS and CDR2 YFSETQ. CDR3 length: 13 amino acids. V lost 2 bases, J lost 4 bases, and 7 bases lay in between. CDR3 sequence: CASSFSWNQPQHF. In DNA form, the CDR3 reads TGCGCCAGCAGCTTTAGTTGGAATCAGCCCCAGCATTTT.

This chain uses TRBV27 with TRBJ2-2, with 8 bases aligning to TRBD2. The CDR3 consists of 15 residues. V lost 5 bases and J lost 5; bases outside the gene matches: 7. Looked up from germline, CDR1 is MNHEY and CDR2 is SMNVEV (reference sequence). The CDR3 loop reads CASSPGLGGTGELFF. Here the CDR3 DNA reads TGTGCCAGCAGTCCGGGACTAGGAGGTACCGGGGAGCTGTTTTTT.

The CDR3 region is CASSLGRDSYEQYF. The CDR3 DNA sequence: TGTGCCAGCAGCTTAGGACGGGACTCCTACGAGCAGTACTTC. J is TRBJ2-7 and V is TRBV7-8; tentative D call: TRBD2 (5 bases). Trimming removed 1 base at V and 0 bases at J, with 7 bases between. The CDR3 runs 14 residues. Germline V gene sequence: CDR1 SGHVS, CDR2 FQNEAQ. Full variable domain (remainder filled in from reference TRBV7-8 and TRBJ2-7): GAGVSQSPRYKVAKRGQDVALRCDPISGHVSLFWYQQALGQGPEFLTYFQNEAQLDKSGLPSDRFFAERPEGSVSTLKIQRTQQEDSAVYLCASSLGRDSYEQYFGPGTRLTVT.

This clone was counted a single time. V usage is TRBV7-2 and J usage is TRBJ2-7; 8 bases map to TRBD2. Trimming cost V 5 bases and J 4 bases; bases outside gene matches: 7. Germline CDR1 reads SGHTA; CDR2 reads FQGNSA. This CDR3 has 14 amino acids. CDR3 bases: TGTGCCAGCAGCCCCCGCGGGAGGTCTTACGAGCAGTACTTC. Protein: CASSPRGRSYEQYF.

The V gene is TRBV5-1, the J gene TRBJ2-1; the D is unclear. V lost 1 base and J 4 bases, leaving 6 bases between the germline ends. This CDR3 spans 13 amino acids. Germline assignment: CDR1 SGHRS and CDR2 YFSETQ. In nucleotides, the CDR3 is TGCGCCAGCAGCTTGACTGAGTACAATGAGCAGTTCTTC. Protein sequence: CASSLTEYNEQFF.

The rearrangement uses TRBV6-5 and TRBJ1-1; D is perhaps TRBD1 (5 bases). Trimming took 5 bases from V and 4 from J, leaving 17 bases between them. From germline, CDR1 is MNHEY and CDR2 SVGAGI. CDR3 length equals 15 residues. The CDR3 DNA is TGTGCCAGCAGTAGCCCAGGGAACGCTTTCACTGAAGCTTTCTTT. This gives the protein CASSSPGNAFTEAFF.

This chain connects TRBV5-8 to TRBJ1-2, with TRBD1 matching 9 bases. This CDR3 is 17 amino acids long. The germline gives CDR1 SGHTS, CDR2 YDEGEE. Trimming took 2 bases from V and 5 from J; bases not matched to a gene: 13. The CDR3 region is CASSFSTGGDWAYGYTF. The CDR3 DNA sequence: TGTGCCAGCAGCTTTTCCACAGGGGGCGATTGGGCTTATGGCTACACCTTC.

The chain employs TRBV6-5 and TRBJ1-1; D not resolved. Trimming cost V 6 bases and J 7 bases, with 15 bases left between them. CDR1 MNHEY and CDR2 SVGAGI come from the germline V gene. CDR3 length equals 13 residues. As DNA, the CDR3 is TGTGCCAGCAGCGTAAAAGCTCTTGGTGAAGCTTTCTTT. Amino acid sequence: CASSVKALGEAFF.

CDR3 sequence (DNA): TGTGCCAGCAGTTTTGGGCCTGTCGATGAGCAGTTCTTC. This encodes CASSFGPVDEQFF. The chain is built from TRBV27 and TRBJ2-1, with unresolved D. The CDR3 is 13 residues long. Germline assignment: CDR1 MNHEY and CDR2 SMNVEV (reference sequence). V was shortened by 3 bases and J by 8 bases, with 11 bases between the two germline ends.

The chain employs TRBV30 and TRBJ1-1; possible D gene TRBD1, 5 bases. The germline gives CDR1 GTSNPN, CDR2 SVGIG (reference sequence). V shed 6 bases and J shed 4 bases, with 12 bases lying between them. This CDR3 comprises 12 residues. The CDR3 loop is CACLTAPTEAFF. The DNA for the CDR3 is TGTGCCTGTCTGACAGCTCCCACTGAAGCTTTCTTT.

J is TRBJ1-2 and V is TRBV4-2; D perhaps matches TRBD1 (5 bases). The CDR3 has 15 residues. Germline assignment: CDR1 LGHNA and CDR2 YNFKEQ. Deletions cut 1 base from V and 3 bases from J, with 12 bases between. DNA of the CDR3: TGTGCCAGCAGCCAAGGGGCTGGAGGGGACTATGGCTACACCTTC. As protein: CASSQGAGGDYGYTF.

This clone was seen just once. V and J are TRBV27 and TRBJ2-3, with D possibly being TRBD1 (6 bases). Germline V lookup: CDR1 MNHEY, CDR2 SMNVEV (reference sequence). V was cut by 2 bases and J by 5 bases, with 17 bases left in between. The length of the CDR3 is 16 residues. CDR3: CASSLGPAGAGDTQYF. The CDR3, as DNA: TGTGCCAGCAGTTTAGGTCCCGCAGGGGCTGGAGATACGCAGTATTTT.

CDR3 sequence (DNA): TGTGCCAGCAGTGGTACGAACAGGCTCTCCCTCGGGTATGGCTACACCTTC. This translates into CASSGTNRLSLGYGYTF. The chain uses TRBV25-1 and TRBJ1-2; weak D call: TRBD1 (5 bases). The germline V gene has CDR1 MGHDK and CDR2 SYGVNS. Between the trimmed V and J ends, which lost 4 bases and 5 bases, there was a span of 23 bases. The CDR3 totals 17 residues.

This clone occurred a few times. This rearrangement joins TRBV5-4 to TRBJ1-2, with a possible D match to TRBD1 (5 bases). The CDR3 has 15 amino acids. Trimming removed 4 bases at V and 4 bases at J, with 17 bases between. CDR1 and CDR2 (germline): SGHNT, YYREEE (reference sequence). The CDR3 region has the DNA TGTGCCAGCAGCCCGTTGGGGGGAGGAAGCTATGGCTACACCTTC. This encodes CASSPLGGGSYGYTF.

The CDR3 region has the DNA TGTGCCAGCAGCTTGGCCTGGGCGGGAGCCTACGAGCAGTACTTC. This encodes CASSLAWAGAYEQYF. The chain recombines TRBV7-8 with TRBJ2-7; 7 positions match TRBD2. The CDR3 is made up of 15 amino acids. Germline V CDR1 and CDR2: SGHVS, FQNEAQ. The J segment lost 2 bases and the V segment lost 3 bases, leaving 7 bases of the junction unmatched.

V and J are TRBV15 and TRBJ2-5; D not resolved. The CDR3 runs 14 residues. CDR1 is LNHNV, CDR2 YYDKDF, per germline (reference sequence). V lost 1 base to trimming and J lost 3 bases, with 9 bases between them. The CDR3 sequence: CATSRAQKEETQYF. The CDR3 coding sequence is TGTGCCACCAGCAGAGCACAGAAAGAAGAGACCCAGTACTTC.

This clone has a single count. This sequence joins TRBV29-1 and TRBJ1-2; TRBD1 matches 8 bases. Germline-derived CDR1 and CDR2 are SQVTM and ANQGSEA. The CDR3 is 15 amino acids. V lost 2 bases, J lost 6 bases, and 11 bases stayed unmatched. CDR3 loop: CSVETPGQGLDGYTF. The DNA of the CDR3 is TGCAGCGTTGAAACCCCTGGACAGGGACTGGATGGCTACACCTTC.

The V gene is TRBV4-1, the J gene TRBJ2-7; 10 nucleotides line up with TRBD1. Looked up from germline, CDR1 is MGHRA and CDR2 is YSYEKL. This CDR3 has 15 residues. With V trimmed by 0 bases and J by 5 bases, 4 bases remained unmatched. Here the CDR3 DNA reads TGCGCCAGCAGCCAAGAGGGGACAGGGGTAGACGAGCAGTACTTC. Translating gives CASSQEGTGVDEQYF.

CDR3 sequence: CASSRSGHRQETQYF. The CDR3 nucleotides are TGTGCCAGCAGTCGCTCAGGTCACAGACAAGAGACCCAGTACTTC. The gene calls are TRBV7-2 and TRBJ2-5; unclear D gene. CDR1 is SGHTA, CDR2 FQGNSA, per germline. The CDR3 is 15 amino acids. Trimming pared 6 bases from V and 2 bases from J, leaving 16 bases between.